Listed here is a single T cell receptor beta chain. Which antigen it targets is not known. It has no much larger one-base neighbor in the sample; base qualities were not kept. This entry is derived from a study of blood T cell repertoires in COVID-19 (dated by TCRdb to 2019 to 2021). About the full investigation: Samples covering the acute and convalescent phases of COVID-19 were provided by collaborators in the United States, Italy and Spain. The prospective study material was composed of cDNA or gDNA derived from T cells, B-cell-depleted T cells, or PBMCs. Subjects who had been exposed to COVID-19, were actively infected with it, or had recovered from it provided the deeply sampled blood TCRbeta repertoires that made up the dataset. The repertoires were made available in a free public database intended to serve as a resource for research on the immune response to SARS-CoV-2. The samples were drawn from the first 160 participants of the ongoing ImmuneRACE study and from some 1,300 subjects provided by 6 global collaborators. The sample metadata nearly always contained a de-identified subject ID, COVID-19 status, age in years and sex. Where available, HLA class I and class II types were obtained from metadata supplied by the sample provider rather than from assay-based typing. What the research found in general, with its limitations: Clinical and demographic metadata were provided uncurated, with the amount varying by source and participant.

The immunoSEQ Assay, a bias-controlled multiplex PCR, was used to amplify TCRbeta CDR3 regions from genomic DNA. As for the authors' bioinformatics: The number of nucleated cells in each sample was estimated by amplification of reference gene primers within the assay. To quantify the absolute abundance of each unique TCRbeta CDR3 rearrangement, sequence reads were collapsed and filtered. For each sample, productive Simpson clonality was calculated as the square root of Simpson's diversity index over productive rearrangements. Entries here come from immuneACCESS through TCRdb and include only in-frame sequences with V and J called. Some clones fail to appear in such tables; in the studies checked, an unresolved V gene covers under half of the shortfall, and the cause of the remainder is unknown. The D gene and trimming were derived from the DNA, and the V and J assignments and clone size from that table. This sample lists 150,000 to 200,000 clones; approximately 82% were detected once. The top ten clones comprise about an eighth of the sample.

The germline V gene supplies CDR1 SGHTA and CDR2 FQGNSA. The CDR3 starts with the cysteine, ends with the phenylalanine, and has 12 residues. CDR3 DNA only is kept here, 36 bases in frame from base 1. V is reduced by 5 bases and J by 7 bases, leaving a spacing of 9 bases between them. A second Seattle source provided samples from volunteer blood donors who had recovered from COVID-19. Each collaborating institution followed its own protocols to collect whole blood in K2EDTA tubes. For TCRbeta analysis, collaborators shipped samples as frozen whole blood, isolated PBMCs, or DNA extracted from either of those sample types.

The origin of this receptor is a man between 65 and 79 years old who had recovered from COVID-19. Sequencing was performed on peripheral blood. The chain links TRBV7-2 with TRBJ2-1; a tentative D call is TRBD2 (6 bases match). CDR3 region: CASSPGSNEQFF. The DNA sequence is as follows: TGTGCCAGCAGCCCCGGGAGTAATGAGCAGTTCTTC.